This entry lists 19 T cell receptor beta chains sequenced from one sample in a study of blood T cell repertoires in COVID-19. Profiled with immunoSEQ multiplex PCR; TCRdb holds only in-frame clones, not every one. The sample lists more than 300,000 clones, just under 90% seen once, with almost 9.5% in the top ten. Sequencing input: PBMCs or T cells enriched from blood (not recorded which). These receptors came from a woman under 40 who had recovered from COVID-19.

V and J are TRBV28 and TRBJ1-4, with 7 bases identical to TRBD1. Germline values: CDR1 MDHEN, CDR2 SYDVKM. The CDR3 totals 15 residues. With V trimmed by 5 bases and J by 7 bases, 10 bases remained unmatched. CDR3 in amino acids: CASSPNRGGTEKLFF. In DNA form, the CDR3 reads TGTGCCAGCAGTCCGAACAGGGGCGGTACTGAAAAACTGTTTTTT.

CDR3 sequence reads: CASSSQGGYNEKLFF. The CDR3, as DNA: TGTGCCAGTAGTTCACAGGGAGGGTATAATGAAAAACTGTTTTTT. The chain carries TRBV19 and TRBJ1-4; a possible D gene is TRBD1 (6 bases). From germline, CDR1 is LNHDA and CDR2 SQIVND (reference sequence). This CDR3 contains 15 residues. The germline V and J ends were trimmed by 5 bases and 4 bases, with 14 bases remaining between them.

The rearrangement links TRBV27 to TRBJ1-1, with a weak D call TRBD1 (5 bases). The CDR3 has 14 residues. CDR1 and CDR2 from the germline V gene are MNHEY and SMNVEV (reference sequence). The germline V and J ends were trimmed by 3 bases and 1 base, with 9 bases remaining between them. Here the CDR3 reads CASSLLGENTEAFF. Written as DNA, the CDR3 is TGTGCCAGCAGTTTGCTAGGGGAGAACACTGAAGCTTTCTTT.

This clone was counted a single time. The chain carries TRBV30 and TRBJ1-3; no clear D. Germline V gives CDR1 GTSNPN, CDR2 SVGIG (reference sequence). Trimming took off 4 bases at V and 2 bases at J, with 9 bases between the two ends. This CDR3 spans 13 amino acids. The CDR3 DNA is TGTGCCTGGACCCGGAGTCCTGGAAACACCATATATTTT. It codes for CAWTRSPGNTIYF.

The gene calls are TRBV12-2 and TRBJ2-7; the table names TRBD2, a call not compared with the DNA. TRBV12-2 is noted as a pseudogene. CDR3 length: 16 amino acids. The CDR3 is CASRLAGLAGVYEQYF. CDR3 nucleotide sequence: TGTGCAAGTCGCTTGGCCGGACTAGCGGGAGTCTACGAGCAGTACTTC.

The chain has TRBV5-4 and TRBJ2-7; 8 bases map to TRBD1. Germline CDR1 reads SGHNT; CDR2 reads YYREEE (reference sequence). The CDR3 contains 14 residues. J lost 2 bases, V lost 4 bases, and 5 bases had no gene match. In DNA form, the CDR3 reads TGTGCCAGCAGCCCGGACAGGGCCCCCTACGAGCAGTACTTC. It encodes CASSPDRAPYEQYF.

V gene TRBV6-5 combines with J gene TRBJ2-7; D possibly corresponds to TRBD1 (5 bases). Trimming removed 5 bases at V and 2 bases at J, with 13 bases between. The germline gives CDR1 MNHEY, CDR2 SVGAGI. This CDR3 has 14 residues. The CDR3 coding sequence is TGTGCCAGCAGTCACAGACAGAAAGCCTACGAGCAGTACTTC. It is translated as CASSHRQKAYEQYF.

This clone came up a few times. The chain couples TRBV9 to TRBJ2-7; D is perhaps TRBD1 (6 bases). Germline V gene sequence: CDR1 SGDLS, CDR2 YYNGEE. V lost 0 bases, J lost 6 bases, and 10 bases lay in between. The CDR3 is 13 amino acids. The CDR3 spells CASSVETGSEQYF. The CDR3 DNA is TGTGCCAGCAGCGTAGAGACAGGCTCCGAGCAGTACTTC.

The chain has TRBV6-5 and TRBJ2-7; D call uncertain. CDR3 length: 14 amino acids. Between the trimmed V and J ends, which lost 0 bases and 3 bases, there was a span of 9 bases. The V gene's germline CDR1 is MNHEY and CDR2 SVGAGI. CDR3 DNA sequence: TGTGCCAGCAGTTACTCGATCCCCAGCTACGAGCAGTACTTC. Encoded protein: CASSYSIPSYEQYF.

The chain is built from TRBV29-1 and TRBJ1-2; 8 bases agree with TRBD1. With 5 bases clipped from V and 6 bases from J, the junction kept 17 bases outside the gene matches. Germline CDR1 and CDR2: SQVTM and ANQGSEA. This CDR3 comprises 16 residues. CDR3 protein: CSVYLDRGSIEDGYTF. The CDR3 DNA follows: TGCAGCGTTTACTTAGACAGGGGCTCTATTGAGGATGGCTACACCTTC.

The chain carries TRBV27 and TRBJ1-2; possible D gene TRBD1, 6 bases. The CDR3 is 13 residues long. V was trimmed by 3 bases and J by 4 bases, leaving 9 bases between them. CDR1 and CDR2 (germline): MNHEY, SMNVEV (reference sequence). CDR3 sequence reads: CASSLGAGYGYTF. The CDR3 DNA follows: TGTGCCAGCAGTTTGGGGGCAGGCTATGGCTACACCTTC.

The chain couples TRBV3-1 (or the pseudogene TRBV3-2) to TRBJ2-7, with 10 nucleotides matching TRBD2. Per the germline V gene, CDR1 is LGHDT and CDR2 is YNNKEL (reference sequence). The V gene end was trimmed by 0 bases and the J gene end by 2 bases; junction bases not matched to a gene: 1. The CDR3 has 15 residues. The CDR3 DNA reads TGTGCCAGCAGCCAAGACAGCGGGAGGGCCTACGAGCAGTACTTC. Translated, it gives CASSQDSGRAYEQYF.

CDR3 in DNA: TGTGCCAGCTCACCACCGTTACTCAGTGAGCGACAGGGTAAAAGTGATGGCTACACCTTC. It yields the protein CASSPPLLSERQGKSDGYTF. The chain combines TRBV18 with TRBJ1-2; 7 positions match TRBD1. The V segment lost 0 bases and the J segment 6 bases; nucleotides outside the gene matches: 22. The V gene's germline CDR1 is KGHSH and CDR2 LQKENI. CDR3 length: 20 residues.

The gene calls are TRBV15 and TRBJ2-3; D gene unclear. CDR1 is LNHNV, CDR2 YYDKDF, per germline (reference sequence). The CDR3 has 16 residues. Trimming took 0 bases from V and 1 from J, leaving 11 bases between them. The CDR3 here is CATSRDPLAGTDTQYF. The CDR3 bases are TGTGCCACCAGCAGAGATCCCTTGGCCGGCACAGATACGCAGTATTTT.

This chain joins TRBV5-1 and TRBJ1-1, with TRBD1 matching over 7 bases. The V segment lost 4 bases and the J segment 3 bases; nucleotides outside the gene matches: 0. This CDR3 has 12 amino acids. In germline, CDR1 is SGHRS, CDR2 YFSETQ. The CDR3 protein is CASSGTDTEAFF. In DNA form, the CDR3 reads TGCGCCAGCAGCGGGACAGACACTGAAGCTTTCTTT.

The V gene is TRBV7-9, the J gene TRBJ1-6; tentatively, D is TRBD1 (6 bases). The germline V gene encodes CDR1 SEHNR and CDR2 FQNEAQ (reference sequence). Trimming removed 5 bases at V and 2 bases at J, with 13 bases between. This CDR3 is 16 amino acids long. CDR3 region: CASSPRQVAYNSPLHF. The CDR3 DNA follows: TGTGCCAGCAGCCCCCGACAGGTCGCCTATAATTCACCCCTCCACTTT.

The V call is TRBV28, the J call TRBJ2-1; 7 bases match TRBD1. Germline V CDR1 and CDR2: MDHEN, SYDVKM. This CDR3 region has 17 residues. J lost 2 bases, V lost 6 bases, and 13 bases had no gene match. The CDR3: CASSSLDRVGPYNEQFF. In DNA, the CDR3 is TGTGCCAGCAGCTCTCTCGACAGGGTGGGTCCCTACAATGAGCAGTTCTTC.

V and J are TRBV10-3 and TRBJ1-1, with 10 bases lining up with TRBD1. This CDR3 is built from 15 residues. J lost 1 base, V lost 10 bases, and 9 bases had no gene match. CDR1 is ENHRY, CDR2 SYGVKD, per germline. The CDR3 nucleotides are TGTGCCACTACGGGACAGGGGTTAGGGAACACTGAAGCTTTCTTT. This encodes CATTGQGLGNTEAFF.

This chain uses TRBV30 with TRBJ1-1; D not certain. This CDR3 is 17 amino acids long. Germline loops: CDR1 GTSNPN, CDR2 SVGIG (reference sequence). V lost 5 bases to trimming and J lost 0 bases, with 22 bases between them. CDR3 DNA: TGTGCCTGGGAGGCTCCCGGCAGGAATATTATGAACACTGAAGCTTTCTTT. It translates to CAWEAPGRNIMNTEAFF. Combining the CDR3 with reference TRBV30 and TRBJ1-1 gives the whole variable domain SQTIHQWPATLVQPVGSPLSLECTVEGTSNPNLYWYRQAAGRGLQLLFYSVGIGQISSEVPQNLSASRPQDRQFILSSKKLLLSDSGFYLCAWEAPGRNIMNTEAFFGQGTRLTVV.